The rows below give T cell receptor beta chains drawn from one sample of a study of cytomegalovirus exposure and HLA in healthy donors. Clones were read by immunoSEQ multiplex PCR, and TCRdb kept only the in-frame ones, dropping some. The sample lists some 160,000 clones; approximately 93% were seen once. The sequenced sample was PBMCs. These receptors originate from a man between 18 and 35 years old in good health and CMV-seronegative. Both conserved end residues are part of each CDR3. The D gene is left open where the match is weak. Size values are once, few and many counts, or a class for expanded clones, and some rows have none.

V: TRBV5-1
J: TRBJ2-2
size: NA
D: TRBD2
DNA: TGCGCCAGCAGCAGACCCTCTAGCGGGGTGAACACCGGGGAGCTGTTTTTT
CDR3: CASSRPSSGVNTGELFF

V: TRBV11-3
J: TRBJ2-6
size: NA
D: TRBD2
DNA: TGTGCCAAGGGGAGAGGCGGGGGGGCCCTTTGTATCGGGGCCAACGTCCTGACTTTC
CDR3: CAKGRGGGALCIGANVLTF

V: TRBV5-4
J: TRBJ2-7
size: NA
D: NA
DNA: TGTGCCAGCGGCCATGGCAGAAAACCCTACGAGCAGTACTTC
CDR3: CASGHGRKPYEQYF

V: TRBV12-5
J: TRBJ2-2
size: NA
D: NA
DNA: TGTGCTAGTGGTTTGGTACTAACCAGGGACACCGGGGAGCTGTTTTTT
CDR3: CASGLVLTRDTGELFF

V: TRBV11-2
J: TRBJ2-2
size: NA
D: TRBD1
DNA: TGTGCCAGCAGGATGACAGGGGAATTAACCGGGGAGCTGTTTTTT
CDR3: CASRMTGELTGELFF

V: TRBV7-2
J: TRBJ2-7
size: NA
D: NA
DNA: TGTGCCAGCAGCTTAGTTGTTGGGCAGGGTCTCGAGCAGTACTTC
CDR3: CASSLVVGQGLEQYF

V: TRBV27
J: TRBJ2-1
size: once
D: NA
DNA: TGTGCCAGCAGTTTTACCGCGCGCGATGAGCAGTTCTTC
CDR3: CASSFTARDEQFF

V: TRBV9
J: TRBJ2-3
size: NA
D: NA
DNA: TGTGCCAGCAGCGTAGTGGCACCAACAGATACGCAGTATTTT
CDR3: CASSVVAPTDTQYF

V: TRBV12-2
J: TRBJ2-1
size: NA
D: NA
DNA: TGTGCAAGTCGCTTAGGAGAGTGGGGGACTAGCGTTGTCAATGAGCAGTTCTTC
CDR3: CASRLGEWGTSVVNEQFF

V: TRBV5-4
J: TRBJ1-4
size: NA
D: NA
DNA: TGTGCCAGCAGCTTGGCCGAGGGGGGGGATGAAAAACTGTTTTTT
CDR3: CASSLAEGGDEKLFF

V: TRBV7-8
J: TRBJ1-3
size: NA
D: NA
DNA: TGTGCCAGCAGCCACCCGGGACTAGGCTCTGGAAACACCATATATTTT
CDR3: CASSHPGLGSGNTIYF

V: TRBV6-4
J: TRBJ2-3
size: once
D: NA
DNA: TGTGCCAGCAGTAGGGACTCTACAGATACGCAGTATTTT
CDR3: CASSRDSTDTQYF

V: TRBV6-6
J: TRBJ2-1
size: NA
D: TRBD1
DNA: TGTGCCAGCAGCGACAGGGTGAACAATGAGCAGTTCTTC
CDR3: CASSDRVNNEQFF

V: TRBV6-1
J: TRBJ2-1
size: NA
D: NA
DNA: TGTGCCAGCAACGAAAGGGGCTCCTACAATGAGCAGTTCTTC
CDR3: CASNERGSYNEQFF

V: TRBV18
J: TRBJ1-2
size: NA
D: NA
DNA: TGTGCCAGCTCACCAGTATCAGGTGCTAACTATGGCTACACCTTC
CDR3: CASSPVSGANYGYTF

V: TRBV5-6
J: TRBJ2-7
size: once
D: TRBD2
DNA: TGTGCCAGCATCCTTAGCGGGGACCGCTCCTACGAGCAGTACTTC
CDR3: CASILSGDRSYEQYF

V: TRBV14
J: TRBJ2-1
size: NA
D: NA
DNA: TGTGCCAGCAGCCAAGTAAACCCTCTCGGGGGCAATGAGCAGTTCTTC
CDR3: CASSQVNPLGGNEQFF

V: TRBV27
J: TRBJ2-5
size: NA
D: TRBD1
DNA: TGTGCCAGCAGTTCGGGACAGGGGAAGGAGACCCAGTACTTC
CDR3: CASSSGQGKETQYF

V: TRBV7-9
J: TRBJ1-2
size: NA
D: TRBD1
DNA: TGTGCCAGCAGCACCCGGACAGGTTTGGGTAACTATGGCTACACCTTC
CDR3: CASSTRTGLGNYGYTF

V: TRBV5-1
J: TRBJ2-3
size: NA
D: NA
DNA: TGCGCCAGCAGCTTGGCGAGGCAGGGAATAACAGATACGCAGTATTTT
CDR3: CASSLARQGITDTQYF

V: TRBV4-1
J: TRBJ1-5
size: once
D: NA
DNA: TGCGCCAGCAGCCACCTATGGGGGGGTCCACAGGAAAGCAATCAGCCCCAGCATTTT
CDR3: CASSHLWGGPQESNQPQHF

V: TRBV7-9
J: TRBJ2-2
size: NA
D: NA
DNA: TGTGCCAGCAGCTTAGTTAGGAACACCGGGGAGCTGTTTTTT
CDR3: CASSLVRNTGELFF

V: TRBV5-1
J: TRBJ2-1
size: NA
D: TRBD2
DNA: TGCGCCAGCAGCTTGGTGCTGGGGGGGGTGAAAAATGAGCAGTTCTTC
CDR3: CASSLVLGGVKNEQFF

V: TRBV27
J: TRBJ2-2
size: NA
D: NA
DNA: TGTGCCAGCAGCAAGAACACCGGGGAGCTGTTTTTT
CDR3: CASSKNTGELFF

V: TRBV11-2
J: TRBJ2-5
size: NA
D: TRBD2
DNA: TGTGCCAGCAGCTTAGTAGTTAGCGGGAGGGCTTGGGAGACCCAGTACTTC
CDR3: CASSLVVSGRAWETQYF

V: TRBV27
J: TRBJ2-1
size: NA
D: TRBD2
DNA: TGTGCCAGCAGTTTATCGTCGTCCACGACTAGCGGGAGTTTCTGGGACTCCTACAATGAGCAGTTCTTC
CDR3: CASSLSSSTTSGSFWDSYNEQFF

V: TRBV7-8
J: TRBJ1-1
size: NA
D: TRBD1
DNA: TGTGCCAGCAGCTGGCGACAGGGGGTTTCTGAAGCTTTCTTT
CDR3: CASSWRQGVSEAFF

V: TRBV6-1
J: TRBJ1-2
size: NA
D: NA
DNA: TGTGCCAGCAGTGGGCGGGAATCCACGACCAACTATGGCTACACCTTC
CDR3: CASSGRESTTNYGYTF

V: TRBV18
J: TRBJ2-7
size: NA
D: TRBD1
DNA: TGTGCCAGCTCACCAGGACAGGGCGTTATCTACGAGCAGTACTTC
CDR3: CASSPGQGVIYEQYF

V: TRBV2
J: TRBJ1-4
size: NA
D: NA
DNA: TGTGCCAGCTCACCCGGAGCGGAAAAACTGTTTTTT
CDR3: CASSPGAEKLFF

V: TRBV14
J: TRBJ1-1
size: NA
D: TRBD1
DNA: TGTGCCAGCAGCCCTCGGACAGGGGATTTGAACACTGAAGCTTTCTTT
CDR3: CASSPRTGDLNTEAFF

V: TRBV5-4
J: TRBJ1-6
size: NA
D: NA
DNA: TGTGCCAGCAGCTTGGTCTCTGGGGACACCAATTCACCCCTCCACTTT
CDR3: CASSLVSGDTNSPLHF

V: TRBV19
J: TRBJ1-1
size: NA
D: NA
DNA: TGTGCCAGTATCCCCCAGGGGAGAGGGAAGAACACTGAAGCTTTCTTT
CDR3: CASIPQGRGKNTEAFF

V: TRBV5-6
J: TRBJ2-1
size: NA
D: NA
DNA: TGTGCCAGCAGCTTGGCCCAGGGGAGGGGGTTCTTC
CDR3: CASSLAQGRGFF

V: TRBV27
J: TRBJ2-1
size: NA
D: TRBD2
DNA: TGTGCCAGCAGTTTATCGATATTAGTTACTAGCGGTGACAATGAGCAGTTCTTC
CDR3: CASSLSILVTSGDNEQFF

V: TRBV9
J: TRBJ1-2
size: NA
D: TRBD1
DNA: TGTGCCAGCAGCACAAGCGTTCGGCAGGGGGGCTATGGCTACACCTTC
CDR3: CASSTSVRQGGYGYTF

V: TRBV27
J: TRBJ2-4
size: NA
D: TRBD1
DNA: TGTGCCAGCAGTGAACAGGGGGCTATGGCCAAAAACATTCAGTACTTC
CDR3: CASSEQGAMAKNIQYF

V: TRBV10-2
J: TRBJ1-2
size: NA
D: TRBD1
DNA: TGCGCCAGCAGTGAGTCATGGATCAGACAGGGCAAAGATGGCTACACCTTC
CDR3: CASSESWIRQGKDGYTF

V: TRBV7-7
J: TRBJ1-2
size: NA
D: NA
DNA: TGTGCCAGCAGCTCTATAAAGAACAGAAACTATGGCTACACCTTC
CDR3: CASSSIKNRNYGYTF

V: TRBV15
J: TRBJ1-2
size: NA
D: TRBD1
DNA: TGTGCCACCAGCAGCTGGACAGGGGTTAAAGGCTACACCTTC
CDR3: CATSSWTGVKGYTF

V: TRBV30
J: TRBJ2-2
size: NA
D: TRBD1
DNA: TGTGCCTGGAGTACCCCCGGACAGGGAGACGGGGAGCTGTTTTTT
CDR3: CAWSTPGQGDGELFF

V: TRBV30
J: TRBJ1-4
size: NA
D: TRBD1
DNA: TGTGCCTGGAGTGGGTTCGGGACAGGGTCGTCTTGGAAACTGTTTTTT
CDR3: CAWSGFGTGSSWKLFF

V: TRBV27
J: TRBJ1-6
size: NA
D: NA
DNA: TGTGCCAGCAGTTTAGTATCTGGGGTAGGGGGCTATAATTCACCCCTCCACTTT
CDR3: CASSLVSGVGGYNSPLHF

V: TRBV6-5
J: TRBJ1-1
size: NA
D: TRBD1
DNA: TGTGCCAGCAGTTACTCTCTGACAGGGGGCACTGAAGCTTTCTTT
CDR3: CASSYSLTGGTEAFF

V: TRBV27
J: TRBJ1-2
size: NA
D: TRBD1
DNA: TGTGCCAGCAGGATTATGGGACAGGGTGGTGACTATGGCTACACCTTC
CDR3: CASRIMGQGGDYGYTF

V: TRBV18
J: TRBJ2-7
size: NA
D: TRBD1
DNA: TGTGCCAGCTCACCTGGGACAGGGTTCTACGAGCAGTACTTC
CDR3: CASSPGTGFYEQYF

V: TRBV9
J: TRBJ2-2
size: NA
D: TRBD2
DNA: TGTGCCAGCAGCGTAGCTCCAAGCGGGAGATGGTCGGGCGGGGAGCTGTTTTTT
CDR3: CASSVAPSGRWSGGELFF

V: TRBV28
J: TRBJ2-5
size: NA
D: NA
DNA: TGTGCCAGCAGTTCTCCGGCTGGGCGAGAGACCCAGTACTTC
CDR3: CASSSPAGRETQYF

V: TRBV7-8
J: TRBJ2-6
size: NA
D: TRBD1
DNA: TGTGCCAGCAGCAAGGACAGGGCGGTGGGGGCCAACGTCCTGACTTTC
CDR3: CASSKDRAVGANVLTF

V: TRBV6-4
J: TRBJ2-1
size: NA
D: TRBD2
DNA: TGTGCCAGCAGTGAGAATCCCGGGACTAGTCGCCTCTTC
CDR3: CASSENPGTSRLF